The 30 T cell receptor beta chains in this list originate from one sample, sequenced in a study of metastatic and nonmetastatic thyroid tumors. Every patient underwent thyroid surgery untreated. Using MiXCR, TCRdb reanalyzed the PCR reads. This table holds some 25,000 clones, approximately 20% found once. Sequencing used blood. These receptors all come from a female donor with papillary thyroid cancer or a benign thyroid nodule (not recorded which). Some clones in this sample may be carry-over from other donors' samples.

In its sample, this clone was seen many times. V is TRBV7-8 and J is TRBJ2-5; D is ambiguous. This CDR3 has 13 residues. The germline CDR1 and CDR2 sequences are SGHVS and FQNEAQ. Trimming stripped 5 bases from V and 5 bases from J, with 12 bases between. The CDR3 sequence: CASSQKRSETQYF. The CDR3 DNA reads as TGTGCCAGCAGCCAAAAAAGAAGCGAGACCCAGTACTTC.

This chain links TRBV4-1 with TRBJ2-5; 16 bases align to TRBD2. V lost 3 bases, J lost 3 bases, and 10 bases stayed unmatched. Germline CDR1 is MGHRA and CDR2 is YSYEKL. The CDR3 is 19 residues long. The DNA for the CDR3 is TGCGCCAGCAGCCACCCGGGACTAGCGGGGGGGCCGTACAAAGAGACCCAGTACTTC. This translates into CASSHPGLAGGPYKETQYF.

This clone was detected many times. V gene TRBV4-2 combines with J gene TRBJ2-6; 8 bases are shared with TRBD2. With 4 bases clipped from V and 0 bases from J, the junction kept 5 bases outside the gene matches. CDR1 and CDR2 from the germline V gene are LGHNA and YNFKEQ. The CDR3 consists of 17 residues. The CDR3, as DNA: TGTGCCAGCAGCCGTAGCGGGGCCGGCTCTGGGGCCAACGTCCTGACTTTC. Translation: CASSRSGAGSGANVLTF.

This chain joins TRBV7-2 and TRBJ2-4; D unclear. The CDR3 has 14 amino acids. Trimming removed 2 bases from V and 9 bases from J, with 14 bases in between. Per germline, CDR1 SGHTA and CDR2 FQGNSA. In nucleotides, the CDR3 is TGTGCCAGCAGCTTATCACCAGGAAGTGGCATTCAGTACTTC. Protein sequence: CASSLSPGSGIQYF. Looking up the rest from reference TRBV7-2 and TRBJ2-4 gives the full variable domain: GAGVSQSPSNKVTEKGKDVELRCDPISGHTALYWYRQSLGQGLEFLIYFQGNSAPDKSGLPSDRFSAERTGGSVSTLTIQRTQQEDSAVYLCASSLSPGSGIQYFGAGTRLSVL.

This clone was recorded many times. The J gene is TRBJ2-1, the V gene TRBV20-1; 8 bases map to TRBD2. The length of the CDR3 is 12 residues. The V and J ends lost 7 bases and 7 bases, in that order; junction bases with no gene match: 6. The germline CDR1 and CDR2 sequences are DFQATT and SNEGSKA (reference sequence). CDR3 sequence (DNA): TGCAGTGAGGCTAGCGGGCTGAATGAGCAGTTCTTC. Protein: CSEASGLNEQFF.

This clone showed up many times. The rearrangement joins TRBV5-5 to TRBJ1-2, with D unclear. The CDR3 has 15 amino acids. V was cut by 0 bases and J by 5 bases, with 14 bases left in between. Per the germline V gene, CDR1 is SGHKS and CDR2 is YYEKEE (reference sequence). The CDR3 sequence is CASSLVPQSGYGYTF. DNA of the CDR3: TGTGCCAGCAGCTTGGTCCCCCAGAGCGGGTATGGCTACACCTTC.

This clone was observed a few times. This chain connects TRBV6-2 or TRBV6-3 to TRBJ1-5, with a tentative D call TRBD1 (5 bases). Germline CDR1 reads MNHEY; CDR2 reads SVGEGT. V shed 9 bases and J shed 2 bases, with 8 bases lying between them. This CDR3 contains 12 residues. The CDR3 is CASKQGNQPQHF. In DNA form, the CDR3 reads TGTGCCAGTAAACAGGGCAATCAGCCCCAGCATTTT.

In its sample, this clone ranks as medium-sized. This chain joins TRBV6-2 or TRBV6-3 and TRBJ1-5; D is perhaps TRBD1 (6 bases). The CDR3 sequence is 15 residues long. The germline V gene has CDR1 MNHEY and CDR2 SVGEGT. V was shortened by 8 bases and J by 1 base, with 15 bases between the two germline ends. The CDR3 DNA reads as TGTGCCAGCCTCAGGGGTGGCTGGAGCAATCAGCCCCAGCATTTT. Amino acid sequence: CASLRGGWSNQPQHF.

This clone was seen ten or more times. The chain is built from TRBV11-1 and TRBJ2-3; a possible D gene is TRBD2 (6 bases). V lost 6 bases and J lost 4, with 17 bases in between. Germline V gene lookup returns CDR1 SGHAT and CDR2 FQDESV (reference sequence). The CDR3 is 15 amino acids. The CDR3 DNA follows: TGTGCCAGCAGTATTGACGGGAGTGGGGCAGATACGCAGTATTTT. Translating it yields CASSIDGSGADTQYF.

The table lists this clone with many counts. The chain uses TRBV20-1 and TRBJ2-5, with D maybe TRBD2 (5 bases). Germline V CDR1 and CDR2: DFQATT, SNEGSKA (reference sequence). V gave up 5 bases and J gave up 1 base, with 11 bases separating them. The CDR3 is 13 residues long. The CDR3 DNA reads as TGCAGTGCTCGATCGGGGTTCCAAGAGACCCAGTACTTC. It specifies CSARSGFQETQYF.

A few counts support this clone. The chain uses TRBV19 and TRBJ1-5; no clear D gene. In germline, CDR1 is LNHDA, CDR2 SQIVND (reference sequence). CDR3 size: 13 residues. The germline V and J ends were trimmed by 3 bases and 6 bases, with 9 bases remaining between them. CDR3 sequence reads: CASSIKPTQPQHF. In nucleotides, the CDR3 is TGTGCCAGTAGTATCAAACCCACTCAGCCCCAGCATTTT. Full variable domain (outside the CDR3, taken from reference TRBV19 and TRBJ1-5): DGGITQSPKYLFRKEGQNVTLSCEQNLNHDAMYWYRQDPGQGLRLIYYSQIVNDFQKGDIAEGYSVSREKKESFPLTVTSAQKNPTAFYLCASSIKPTQPQHFGDGTRLSIL.

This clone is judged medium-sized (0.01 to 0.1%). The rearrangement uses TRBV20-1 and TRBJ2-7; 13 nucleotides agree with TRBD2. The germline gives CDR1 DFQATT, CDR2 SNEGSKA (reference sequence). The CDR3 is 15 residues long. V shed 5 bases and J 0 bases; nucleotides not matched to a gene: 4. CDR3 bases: TGCAGTGCTGGGCGGACTAGCGGGGGCTCCTACGAGCAGTACTTC. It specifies CSAGRTSGGSYEQYF.

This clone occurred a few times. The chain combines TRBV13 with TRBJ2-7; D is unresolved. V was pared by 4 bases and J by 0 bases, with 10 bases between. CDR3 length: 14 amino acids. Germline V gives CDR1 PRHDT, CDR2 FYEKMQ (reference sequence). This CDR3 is CASSSSSSSYEQYF. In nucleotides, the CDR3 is TGTGCCAGCAGCTCGTCCAGCAGCTCCTACGAGCAGTACTTC.

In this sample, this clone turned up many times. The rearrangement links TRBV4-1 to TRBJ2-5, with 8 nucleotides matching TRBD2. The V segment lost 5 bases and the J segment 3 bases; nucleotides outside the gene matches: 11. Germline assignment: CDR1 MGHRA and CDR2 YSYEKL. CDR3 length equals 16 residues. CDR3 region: CASSRAGVGREETQYF. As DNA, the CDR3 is TGCGCCAGCAGCAGAGCGGGAGTGGGCCGGGAAGAGACCCAGTACTTC.

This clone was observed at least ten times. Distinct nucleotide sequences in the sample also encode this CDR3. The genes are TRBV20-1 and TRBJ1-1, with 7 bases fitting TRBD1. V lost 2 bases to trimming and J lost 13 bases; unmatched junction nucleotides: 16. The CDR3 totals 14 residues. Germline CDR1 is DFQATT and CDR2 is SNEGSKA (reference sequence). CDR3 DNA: TGCAGTGCTAGAAGACAGGGCGGGGGTTTTGGGAATTTCTTT. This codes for CSARRQGGGFGNFF.

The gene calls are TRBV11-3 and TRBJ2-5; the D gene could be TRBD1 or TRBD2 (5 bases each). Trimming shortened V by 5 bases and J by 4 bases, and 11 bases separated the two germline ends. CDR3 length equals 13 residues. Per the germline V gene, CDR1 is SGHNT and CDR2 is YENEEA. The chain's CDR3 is CASSPGTVETQYF. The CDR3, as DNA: TGTGCCAGCAGCCCAGGGACGGTAGAGACCCAGTACTTC.

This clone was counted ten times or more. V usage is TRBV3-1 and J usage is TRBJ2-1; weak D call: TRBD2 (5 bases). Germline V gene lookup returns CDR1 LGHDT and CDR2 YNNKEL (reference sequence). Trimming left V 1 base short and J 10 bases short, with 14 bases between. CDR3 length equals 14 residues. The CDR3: CASSQVSSGLEQFF. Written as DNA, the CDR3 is TGTGCCAGCAGCCAAGTCTCCAGCGGCCTAGAGCAGTTCTTC.

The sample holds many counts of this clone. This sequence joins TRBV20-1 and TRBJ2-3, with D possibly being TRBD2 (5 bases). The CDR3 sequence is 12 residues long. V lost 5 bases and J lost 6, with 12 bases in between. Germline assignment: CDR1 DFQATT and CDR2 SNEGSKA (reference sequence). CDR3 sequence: CSAELGSDTQYF. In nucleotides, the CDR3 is TGCAGTGCTGAACTAGGCTCCGATACGCAGTATTTT.

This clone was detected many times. CDR3 sequence: CASSLERGNTIYF. Written as DNA, the CDR3 is TGTGCCAGCAGCTTAGAGAGGGGAAACACCATATATTTT. This rearrangement joins TRBV13 to TRBJ1-3, with D uncertain. The CDR3 is made up of 13 amino acids. The V end lost 1 base, the J end lost 4 bases, and 5 bases lay between the germline ends. Germline V CDR1 and CDR2: PRHDT, FYEKMQ (reference sequence).

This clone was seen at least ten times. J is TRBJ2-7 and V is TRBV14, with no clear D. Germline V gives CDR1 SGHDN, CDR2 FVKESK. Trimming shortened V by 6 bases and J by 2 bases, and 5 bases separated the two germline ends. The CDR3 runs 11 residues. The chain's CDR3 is CASSGAYEQYF. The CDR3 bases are TGTGCCAGCAGTGGGGCCTACGAGCAGTACTTC. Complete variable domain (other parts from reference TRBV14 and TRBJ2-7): EAGVTQFPSHSVIEKGQTVTLRCDPISGHDNLYWYRRVMGKEIKFLLHFVKESKQDESGMPNNRFLAERTGGTYSTLKVQPAELEDSGVYFCASSGAYEQYFGPGTRLTVT.

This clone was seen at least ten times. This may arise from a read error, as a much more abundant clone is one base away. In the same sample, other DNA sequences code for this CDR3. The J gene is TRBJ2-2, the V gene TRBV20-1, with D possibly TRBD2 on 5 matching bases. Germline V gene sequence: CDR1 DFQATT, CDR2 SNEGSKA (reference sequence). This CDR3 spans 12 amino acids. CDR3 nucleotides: TGCAGTGCTCCTGGAAACACCGGGGAGCTGTTTTTC. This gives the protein CSAPGNTGELFF.

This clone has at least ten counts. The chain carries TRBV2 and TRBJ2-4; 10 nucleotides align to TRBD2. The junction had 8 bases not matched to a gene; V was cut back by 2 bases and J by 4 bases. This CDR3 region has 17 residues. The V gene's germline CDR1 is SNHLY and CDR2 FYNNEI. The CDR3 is CASSERIAGGEKNIQYF. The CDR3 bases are TGTGCCAGCAGTGAACGAATAGCGGGGGGAGAGAAAAACATTCAGTACTTC.

The CDR3 loop reads CAWSEGQGASEQFF. CDR3 nucleotides: TGTGCCTGGAGTGAGGGGCAGGGGGCGAGTGAGCAGTTCTTC. The gene calls are TRBV30 and TRBJ2-1; 8 bases line up with TRBD1. The J segment lost 9 bases and the V segment lost 1 base, leaving 8 bases of the junction unmatched. There are 14 residues in the CDR3. Germline V gene data show CDR1 as GTSNPN and CDR2 as SVGIG (reference sequence).

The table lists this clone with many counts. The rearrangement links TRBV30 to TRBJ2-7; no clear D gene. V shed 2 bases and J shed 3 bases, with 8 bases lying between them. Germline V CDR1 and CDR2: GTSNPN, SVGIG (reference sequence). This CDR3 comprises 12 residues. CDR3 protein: CAWSPSDYEQYF. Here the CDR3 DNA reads TGTGCCTGGAGTCCCTCAGACTACGAGCAGTACTTC.

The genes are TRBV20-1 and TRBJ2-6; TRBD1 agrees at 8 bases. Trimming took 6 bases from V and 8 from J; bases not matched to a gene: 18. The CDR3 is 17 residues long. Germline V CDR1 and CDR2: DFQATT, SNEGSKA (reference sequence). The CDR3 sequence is CSATDRGGTSGTNVLTF. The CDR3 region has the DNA TGCAGTGCCACAGACAGGGGCGGCACATCAGGGACCAACGTCCTGACTTTC.

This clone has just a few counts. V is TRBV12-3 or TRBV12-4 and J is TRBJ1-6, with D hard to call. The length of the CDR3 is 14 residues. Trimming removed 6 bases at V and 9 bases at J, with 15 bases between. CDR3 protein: CASSPRASSSPLHF. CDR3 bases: TGTGCCAGCAGCCCAAGGGCCTCATCTTCACCCCTCCACTTT.

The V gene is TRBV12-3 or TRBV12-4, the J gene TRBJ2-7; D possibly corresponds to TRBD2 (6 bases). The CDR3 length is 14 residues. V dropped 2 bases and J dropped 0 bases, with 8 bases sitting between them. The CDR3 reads CASSLSGLSYEQYF. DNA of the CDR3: TGTGCCAGCAGTTTAAGCGGGCTCTCCTACGAGCAGTACTTC.

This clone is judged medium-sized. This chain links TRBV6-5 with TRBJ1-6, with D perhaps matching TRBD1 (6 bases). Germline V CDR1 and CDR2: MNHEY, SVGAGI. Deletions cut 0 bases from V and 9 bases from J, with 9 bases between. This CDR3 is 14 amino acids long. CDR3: CASSYSTGISPLHF. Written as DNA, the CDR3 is TGTGCCAGCAGTTACTCCACAGGGATTTCACCCCTCCACTTT.

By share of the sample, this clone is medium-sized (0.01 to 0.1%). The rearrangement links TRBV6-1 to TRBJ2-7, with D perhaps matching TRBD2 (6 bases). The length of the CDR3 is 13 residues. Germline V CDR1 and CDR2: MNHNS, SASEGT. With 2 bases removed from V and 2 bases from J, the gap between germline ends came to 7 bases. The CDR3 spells CASSEWTTYEQYF. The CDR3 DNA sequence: TGTGCCAGCAGTGAATGGACTACCTACGAGCAGTACTTC.

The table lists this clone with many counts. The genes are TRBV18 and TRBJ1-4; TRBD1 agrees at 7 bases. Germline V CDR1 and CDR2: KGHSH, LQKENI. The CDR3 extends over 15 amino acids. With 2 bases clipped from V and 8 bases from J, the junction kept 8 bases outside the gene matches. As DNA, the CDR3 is TGTGCCAGCTCACCATCTGAGGGGGCATGGGAAAAACTGTTTTTT. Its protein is CASSPSEGAWEKLFF.